The T cell receptor (beta chain) described here comes from a study of identical twins. Study-level points and caveats: Fewer insertions marked abundant cord blood beta clonotypes; young adult naive trended weakly, memory not at all. Monozygotic twins shared more out-of-frame TCR alpha than recombination models predicted.

In TCRdb, the 5' RACE reads were re-called with MiXCR into one record per CDR3 protein. There are about 570,000 distinct CDR3 sequences in the sample; roughly 9.5% occur only once, and under 3% lies in the top ten. The CDR3 consists of 11 residues. Trimming pared 0 bases from V and 6 bases from J, leaving 3 bases between. Germline CDR1 and CDR2: LGHDT and YNNKEL (reference sequence). This clonotype was recorded a few times. Its antigen is as yet unknown. These data were also reused for a study on yellow fever vaccine responses in identical twins.

The clonotype comes from a woman younger than 35 in good health. V is TRBV3-1 and J is TRBJ2-7, with D hard to call. Input material: PBMCs. The CDR3, as DNA: TGTGCCAGCAGCCAAGACTTCGAGCAGTACTTC. Residues: CASSQDFEQYF.